The T cell receptor beta chain under discussion was sequenced for a study of somatic mutations in cytotoxic T cells in rheumatoid arthritis. Study-wide context: Blood from the patient (approximately 30 ml EDTA) was drawn right after diagnosis, pretreatment.

V was shortened by 0 bases and J by 5 bases, with 10 bases between the two germline ends. Germline CDR1 and CDR2: SQVTM and ANQGSEA. The CDR3 is 14 residues long. The study pulled out CD4+ and CD8+ cells with positive magnetic bead selection and then checked their purity by flow cytometry. General study findings and limits: Nobody had found out which antigens the expanded CD8+ clones targeted.

Comments on this clone: Its antigen is unidentified.

Sequenced by immunoSEQ multiplex PCR; TCRdb stores in-frame clones only, minus some. The sample has around 20,000 clones, 75% to 90% seen once; the top ten hold roughly an eighth. Sample: CD8+ T cells sorted from blood. The sequence came from an adult with rheumatoid arthritis. This sequence joins TRBV29-1 and TRBJ1-4; tentative D call: TRBD1 (6 bases). The CDR3 nucleotides read TGCAGCGTTGAAGACCGGGACACGAATGAAAAACTGTTTTTT. It translates to CSVEDRDTNEKLFF.